This T cell receptor (beta chain) was captured in a study of vaccination effects on CD4 cells after COVID-19. Here immunoSEQ multiplex PCR was the method, and the copy in TCRdb shows in-frame clones only, minus some. The sample includes about 45,000 clones, around 70% seen only once; the top ten take about 10%. For this clone: The antigen remains unidentified.

Once cultured for 10 days, the cells underwent separation to obtain CD4+ T cells. All participants had two doses of either the BNT162b2 or mRNA-1273 vaccine. The ends were cut back, 0 bases at V and 8 bases at J, with 7 bases in the middle. The length of the CDR3 is 12 residues. CDR1 PRHDT and CDR2 FYEKMQ come from the germline V gene (reference sequence). The TCR sequence derives from a human donor who received a COVID-19 vaccine. The gene calls are TRBV13 and TRBJ1-1; D call uncertain. The sequences come from CD4+ T cells from PBMCs cultured without peptide, collected after COVID-19 vaccination. The CDR3 region has the DNA TGTGCCAGCAGCTTAGGGAGGTTCGAAGCTTTCTTT. This encodes CASSLGRFEAFF.